This T cell receptor beta chain emerged from a study of glioma-infiltrating T cells. This clonotype was counted ten times or more. Its antigen is undetermined. The junction had 21 bases not matched to a gene; V was cut back by 5 bases and J by 5 bases. Germline V lookup: CDR1 DFQATT, CDR2 SNEGSKA (reference sequence). The CDR3 contains 18 residues. The iRepertoire nested amplicon-rescue multiplex PCR amplified TCR alpha and beta CDR3s from RNA. One-step reverse transcription and amplification started from approximately 100-400 ng of tissue mRNA or PBMC total RNA. TCRdb fed the multiplex PCR reads into MiXCR, producing one record per CDR3 protein. The data contain about 200,000 distinct CDR3 sequences, around 30% of them seen just once; the ten biggest clones take up 20% to 25%. Overall study findings and caveats: Gliomas, especially low-grade, showed above-expected tissue-blood divergence; non-neoplastic patients showed below. Very few CDR3 sequences were shared between tissue and blood.

The sequencing sample was made of glioma tissue, nonneoplastic brain tissue, or PBMCs (not recorded which). The J gene is TRBJ2-3, the V gene TRBV20-1; 8 bases map to TRBD2. This clonotype originated in a human donor with low-grade glioma or glioblastoma, undergoing nonglioma brain surgery, or in good health (not recorded which). This CDR3 is CSAVLVIAGPSRGDTQYF. The CDR3 DNA reads TGCAGTGCTGTTCTCGTGATAGCGGGACCCTCACGGGGAGATACGCAGTATTTT.